These 8 T cell receptor beta chains were sequenced from one sample in a study of blood T cell repertoires in COVID-19. Sequencing was performed with immunoSEQ multiplex PCR; in TCRdb, only in-frame clones are kept and a portion is missing. The data show about 160,000 clones, approximately 84% seen once. The specimen sequenced was peripheral blood. These receptors were obtained from a woman over 75 with acute or convalescent COVID-19.

The gene calls are TRBV6-5 and TRBJ1-1; the match to TRBD1 covers 7 bases. Germline-derived CDR1 and CDR2 are MNHEY and SVGAGI. CDR3 length equals 14 residues. The V segment lost 5 bases and the J segment 5 bases; nucleotides outside the gene matches: 8. The CDR3 spells CASSPGTVGTEAFF. In nucleotides, the CDR3 is TGTGCCAGCAGTCCCGGGACAGTAGGTACTGAAGCTTTCTTT.

This clone was seen a handful of times. This chain links TRBV7-9 with TRBJ1-3; the D is unclear. The CDR3 consists of 13 residues. Germline assignment: CDR1 SEHNR and CDR2 FQNEAQ (reference sequence). Trimming shortened V by 7 bases and J by 8 bases, and 15 bases separated the two germline ends. In DNA, the CDR3 is TGTGCCAGCATGCCCCCCCTCCTAGACACCATATATTTT. Its protein product is CASMPPLLDTIYF.

CDR3 amino acids: CASSDSRSGKGWQYF. The CDR3, as DNA: TGTGCCAGCAGTGACTCGAGGTCAGGGAAGGGTTGGCAGTACTTC. The rearrangement links TRBV6-4 to TRBJ2-7, with D perhaps TRBD1 (5 bases). The CDR3 sequence is 15 residues long. CDR1 is MRHNA and CDR2 is SNTAGT in the germline V gene. V was pared by 0 bases and J by 9 bases, with 18 bases between.

V is TRBV6-2 or TRBV6-3 and J is TRBJ2-3, with 7 bases matching TRBD2. J lost 2 bases, V lost 5 bases, and 4 bases had no gene match. Germline CDR1 MNHEY, CDR2 SVGEGT. This CDR3 is 14 amino acids long. DNA of the CDR3: TGTGCCAGCAGTGCCCGGGACTACACAGATACGCAGTATTTT. It specifies CASSARDYTDTQYF.

The gene calls are TRBV6-5 and TRBJ1-5; D unresolved. Per germline, CDR1 MNHEY and CDR2 SVGAGI. The V end lost 2 bases, the J end lost 7 bases, and 9 bases lay between the germline ends. There are 13 residues in the CDR3. The CDR3 coding sequence is TGTGCCAGCAGTTACATGGGAGGCCAGCCCCAGCATTTT. This gives the protein CASSYMGGQPQHF.

The CDR3 protein is CASSTGGEQFF. The DNA for the CDR3 is TGTGCCAGCAGTACAGGAGGGGAGCAGTTCTTC. The chain recombines TRBV3-1 (or the pseudogene TRBV3-2) with TRBJ2-1; the D gene is possibly TRBD2 (6 bases). The CDR3 consists of 11 residues. Germline V gene data show CDR1 as LGHDT and CDR2 as YNNKEL (reference sequence). Trimming left V 6 bases short and J 10 bases short, with 10 bases between.

This chain links TRBV6-5 with TRBJ1-2; D unclear. The germline V gene has CDR1 MNHEY and CDR2 SVGAGI. This CDR3 comprises 13 residues. V was trimmed by 8 bases and J by 4 bases, leaving 14 bases between them. The CDR3 protein is CASLNDNFYGYTF. The CDR3 DNA is TGTGCCAGCTTGAATGACAACTTCTATGGCTACACCTTC.

The genes are TRBV7-9 and TRBJ2-3; TRBD1 aligns across 7 bases. CDR3 length: 15 residues. Looked up from germline, CDR1 is SEHNR and CDR2 is FQNEAQ (reference sequence). The J segment lost 6 bases and the V segment lost 5 bases, leaving 11 bases of the junction unmatched. The CDR3 nucleotides read TGTGCCAGCAGCCTCGACAGGGTAGAATTGGATACGCAGTATTTT. Translation: CASSLDRVELDTQYF.